This TCR beta chain was documented in a study of human T cells and chemical hapten exposure. About the study: The study patch tested 0.01% DPC on the upper back and read results at 6 days. Diagnoses of alopecia areata, totalis or universalis occurred in mostly female patients.

Described time point: patch test 2, 6 weeks after DPC sensitization. Treatment here: therapeutic diphenylcyclopropenone sensitization with weekly scalp DPC. People who gave samples had alopecia, were 18 to 70 years old, and were suitable for DPC. The library tagged each cDNA molecule with unique molecular identifiers. TCRdb redid the calling of the RACE reads with MiXCR, one entry per CDR3 protein. The repertoire consists of about 400,000 distinct CDR3 sequences, with 6% to 7% occurring once and the leading ten covering under 7%. This material consisted of whole blood, taken in connection with sensitization to the hapten diphenylcyclopropenone (DPC). The sequence derives from a woman under 30 with alopecia areata. Some clones in this sample may be carry-over from other donors' samples.

The DNA of the CDR3 is TGTGCCAGCAGCTTGTATCCCACCGGGGAGCTGTTTTTT. Amino acids: CASSLYPTGELFF. The chain combines TRBV5-4 with TRBJ2-2; D is ambiguous. CDR1 is SGHNT, CDR2 YYREEE, per germline (reference sequence). The V gene lost 1 base and the J gene lost 4 bases, with 5 bases spanning the gap. CDR3 size: 13 residues.